The source of this TCR beta chain is a study of blood T cell repertoires in COVID-19. At the level of the study: The samples span acute and convalescent COVID-19 from the United States, Italy and Spain.

Only a few counts were recorded for this clone. Data came from immunoSEQ multiplex PCR; TCRdb stores just in-frame clones and leaves some out. The table records around 250,000 clones, around nine tenths of them present only once. The source is a woman aged 40 to 50 who had recovered from COVID-19. Specimen: peripheral blood.

CDR3 amino acids: CASSLGSYEQYF. Here the CDR3 DNA reads TGTGCCAGCAGCTTAGGGAGTTACGAGCAGTACTTC. J is TRBJ2-7 and V is TRBV11-2; D is ambiguous. Between the trimmed V and J ends, which lost 1 base and 4 bases, there was a span of 5 bases. Germline V CDR1 and CDR2: SGHAT, FQNNGV. This CDR3 spans 12 amino acids.